The clone carrying this TCR beta chain has more than one count but fewer than ten. The target antigen is unknown. These data come from a study of CD8 T cells in ankylosing spondylitis. Study-wide results and caveats: Enrichment of disease-linked clones was reportedly significant in matched ankylosing spondylitis synovial fluid. Fewer than 10 highly homologous variants made up a TCR beta motif that seemed to typify ankylosing spondylitis blood.

This CDR3 spans 17 amino acids. The V segment lost 4 bases and the J segment 2 bases; nucleotides outside the gene matches: 12. From germline, CDR1 is SQVTM and CDR2 ANQGSEA. Each CDR3 protein gets one entry after TCRdb re-called the 5' RACE reads with MiXCR. The sample has 250,000 or so distinct CDR3 sequences, more than 20% seen once. The chain carries TRBV29-1 and TRBJ2-3; 10 positions agree with TRBD1. The source is a male donor with ankylosing spondylitis or in good health (not recorded which). The sequenced material came from blood, either unsorted or a sorted T cell fraction (not recorded which). DNA for the CDR3: TGCAGCGTTGTCCCCGCCCCGGGACAGGGGCTCACAGATACGCAGTATTTT. Protein: CSVVPAPGQGLTDTQYF.